A selection of T cell receptor beta chains follows, all from one sample in a study of blood T cells in healthy people across ages. Each CDR3 protein is one row after TCRdb ran MiXCR on the 5' RACE reads. The sample has 650,000 to 1,000,000 distinct CDR3 sequences; under 40% are singletons. Material for sequencing was blood. The source of these receptors is a man between 18 and 29 years old in good health. Both conserved end residues are part of each CDR3. Fields, in order: V gene, D gene, clone size, J gene, CDR3 DNA, CDR3 protein. The D gene is left open where the match is weak. Size tells how often a clone was seen (once, few, many) or the class of an expanded clone, and some rows leave it out.

TRBV27	.	.	TRBJ2-5	TGTGCCAGCAGTCTCCGACTAGTGGGGGGACAAGTGACCCAGTACTTC	CASSLRLVGGQVTQYF
TRBV29-1	.	many	TRBJ1-2	TGCAGCGTTGAAGTTCGCGGTGGCTACACCTTC	CSVEVRGGYTF
TRBV7-2	.	.	TRBJ2-7	TGTGCCAGCAGCGTAGGCGGGCGGTACGAGCAGTACTTC	CASSVGGRYEQYF
TRBV28	.	.	TRBJ2-7	TGTGCCAGCGCAGGGAGATACGAGCAGTACTTC	CASAGRYEQYF
TRBV20-1	.	.	TRBJ1-6	TGCAGTGCTAGAGACATGAGATCGGGCGCCTATAATTCACCCCTCCACTTT	CSARDMRSGAYNSPLHF
TRBV5-6	.	few	TRBJ2-5	TGTGCCAGCCATCGCGGGGCCCGAGAGACCCAGTACTTC	CASHRGARETQYF
TRBV7-2	.	few	TRBJ2-7	TGTGCCAGCAGCTTAGCGGTGGGGGACTACGAGCAGTACTTC	CASSLAVGDYEQYF
TRBV14	TRBD1	few	TRBJ2-7	TGTGCCAGCAACCAACCAGGGACAGGAGACCACGAGCAGTACTTC	CASNQPGTGDHEQYF
TRBV19	TRBD1	once	TRBJ1-5	TGTGCCAGTAGACCCGTCGGACAGGGCTTTAGCAATCAGCCCCAGCATTTT	CASRPVGQGFSNQPQHF
TRBV28	TRBD2	.	TRBJ2-7	TGTGCCAGCAGACACACTAGCGGGAGGACCTACGAGCAGTACTTC	CASRHTSGRTYEQYF
TRBV11-1	TRBD1	.	TRBJ1-1	TGTGCCAGCAGACGGGACAGGGCGAACACTGAAGCTTTCTTT	CASRRDRANTEAFF
TRBV7-2	.	.	TRBJ2-1	TGTGCCAGCAGCTTACCGGGGGAGATTCGGAATGAGCAGTTCTTC	CASSLPGEIRNEQFF
TRBV12-3/TRBV12-4	.	few	TRBJ1-1	TGTGCCAGCAGTTATGGACGAGCGAACACTGAAGCTTTCTTT	CASSYGRANTEAFF
TRBV10-3	.	.	TRBJ1-1	TGTGCCATCAGTGAGATGAACACTGAAGCTTTCTTT	CAISEMNTEAFF
TRBV12-3/TRBV12-4	.	many	TRBJ2-5	TGTGCCAGCAGCTCCTTAGGGCATCCGTACTTC	CASSSLGHPYF
TRBV12-3/TRBV12-4	.	many	TRBJ2-4	TGTGCCAGCAGCAGGGCAGGCGAAAACATTCAGTACTTC	CASSRAGENIQYF
TRBV7-9	TRBD1	.	TRBJ1-1	TGTGCCAGCAGCCAGACAGGGTCCCTCAACACTGAAGCTTTCTTT	CASSQTGSLNTEAFF
TRBV7-2	.	.	TRBJ1-3	TGTGCCAGCAGCGCGAATAAGCAGGGTTCTGGAAACACCATATATTTT	CASSANKQGSGNTIYF
TRBV20-1	.	few	TRBJ2-4	TGCAGTGCTAGGGGGGGATCCTTAGCCAAAAACATTCAGTACTTC	CSARGGSLAKNIQYF
TRBV7-6	.	.	TRBJ2-3	TGTGCCAGCAGTGAGGGATTCACAGATACGCAGTATTTT	CASSEGFTDTQYF
TRBV12-3/TRBV12-4	.	few	TRBJ2-2	TGTGCCAGCATCTCGACGCGGAGCACCGGGGAGCTGTTTTTT	CASISTRSTGELFF
TRBV19	.	.	TRBJ2-5	TGTGCCAGTACTAAGGGACTTAACTACAATGAGCAGTACTTC	CASTKGLNYNEQYF
TRBV3-1	.	few	TRBJ1-6	TGTGCCAGCAGCCAAGCAGGGGAAAATTCACCCCTCCACTTT	CASSQAGENSPLHF
TRBV20-1	TRBD2	.	TRBJ2-4	TGCAGTGCCCCTGCGGCGGGGGTCAAAAACATTCAGTACTTC	CSAPAAGVKNIQYF
TRBV4-1	.	.	TRBJ2-1	TGCGCCAGCAGCCAAGAGTTTGAGCGGAGGGCCTACAATGAGCAGTTCTTC	CASSQEFERRAYNEQFF
TRBV4-3	.	.	TRBJ2-5	TGCGCCAGCAGCCTACTCCCGGGGGAGCGGTACTTC	CASSLLPGERYF
TRBV29-1	.	.	TRBJ1-1	TGCAGCGTTGCTTATCAGGGGCTGAGGACTGAAGCTTTCTTT	CSVAYQGLRTEAFF
TRBV29-1	.	once	TRBJ1-2	TGCAGCGTTTTTGGTTATGGCTACACCTTC	CSVFGYGYTF
TRBV15	.	few	TRBJ2-7	TGTGCCACCAGCAGAGATCCAGGTACCTACAATGAGCAGTACTTC	CATSRDPGTYNEQYF
TRBV18	.	few	TRBJ1-5	TGTGCCAGCTCCCCCGGTGGGTTCCACGATCAGCCCCAGCATTTT	CASSPGGFHDQPQHF
TRBV29-1	.	few	TRBJ1-5	TGCAGCGCCTCGGTGGGGGATAGCAATCAGCCCCAGCATTTT	CSASVGDSNQPQHF
TRBV3-1	.	.	TRBJ2-7	TGTGCCAGCAGCCAAGAATCTAGGACCACCTACGAGCAGTACTTC	CASSQESRTTYEQYF
TRBV9	TRBD1	few	TRBJ2-5	TGTGCCAGCAGCGCACCCGGGACAGTACAAGAGACCCAGTACTTC	CASSAPGTVQETQYF
TRBV12-3/TRBV12-4	.	.	TRBJ1-6	TGTGCCAGCAGAACGTGGGACAATTCACCCCTCCACTTT	CASRTWDNSPLHF
TRBV9	TRBD1	.	TRBJ2-7	TGTGCCAGCAGCCAAACGGACAGGGATGGCTACGAGCAGTACTTC	CASSQTDRDGYEQYF
TRBV29-1	TRBD2	.	TRBJ2-3	TGCAGCGTTGAACAACTAGCGGGGTCACCAATTGGCGGCCCAGATACGCAGTATTTT	CSVEQLAGSPIGGPDTQYF
TRBV6-5	.	.	TRBJ2-5	TGTGCCAGCAGTTATGGACAGAAATTCGGTCGAGAGACCCAGTACTTC	CASSYGQKFGRETQYF
TRBV3-1	TRBD1	.	TRBJ1-2	TGTGCCAGCAGCCAAGTAGGGACAGGGGGATATGACTACACCTTC	CASSQVGTGGYDYTF
TRBV29-1	.	.	TRBJ2-7	TGCAGCGTTGAAGCGAGGGTCCTGGCTGAACCCTACGAGCAGTACTTC	CSVEARVLAEPYEQYF
TRBV5-1	TRBD1	.	TRBJ2-1	TGCGCCAGCAGCTTCCGGGACAGTGCGAACAATGAGCAGTTCTTC	CASSFRDSANNEQFF
TRBV2	.	.	TRBJ1-4	TGTGCCAGCAGTCCTCGGACCGCTACCCGGGAAAAACTGTTTTTT	CASSPRTATREKLFF
TRBV2	TRBD2	.	TRBJ2-7	TGTGCCAGCAGTGTGGTACTAGCGGGGGGCGATCGGTACTTC	CASSVVLAGGDRYF
TRBV6-1	.	.	TRBJ1-6	TGTGCCAGCAGCCGCAGTATGGGGGCGACTAATCCACCCCTCCACTTT	CASSRSMGATNPPLHF
TRBV7-9	TRBD2	.	TRBJ2-5	TGTGCCAGCAGCTTAAGGACTAGCGTCCATGAGCAGTACTTC	CASSLRTSVHEQYF